The 22 T cell receptor beta chains reported below all come from one sample, sequenced in a study of blood T cell repertoires in COVID-19. Only in-frame clones appear in the TCRdb table, and some are missing; sequencing was by immunoSEQ multiplex PCR. The data hold 100,000 to 130,000 clones, with 71% observed a single time. The sample comprised peripheral blood. Every receptor here comes from a woman aged 40-49 years with acute or convalescent COVID-19.

The CDR3 coding sequence is TGTGCCAGCAGTTCCGGTCCTCCCTATGGCTACACCTTC. Amino acids: CASSSGPPYGYTF. J is TRBJ1-2 and V is TRBV12-3 or TRBV12-4; no clear D gene. V lost 4 bases and J 4 bases, leaving 10 bases between the germline ends. This CDR3 has 13 amino acids.

This clone was seen a single time. The V call is TRBV3-1 (or the pseudogene TRBV3-2), the J call TRBJ1-1; D remains unclear. The V gene's germline CDR1 is LGHDT and CDR2 YNNKEL (reference sequence). Trimming took off 3 bases at V and 3 bases at J, with 8 bases between the two ends. The CDR3 runs 13 residues. CDR3 sequence reads: CASSQGGHTEAFF. In DNA form, the CDR3 reads TGTGCCAGCAGCCAGGGAGGGCACACTGAAGCTTTCTTT.

The chain joins TRBV10-3 to TRBJ2-4; tentatively, D is TRBD1 (5 bases). Germline CDR1 reads ENHRY; CDR2 reads SYGVKD. The V gene lost 0 bases and the J gene lost 3 bases, with 9 bases spanning the gap. CDR3 length: 15 amino acids. For the CDR3, the DNA is TGTGCCATCAGTGAGTCAGGGGCCGACAAAAACATTCAGTACTTC. Translated, it gives CAISESGADKNIQYF.

Remarks on this clone: The germline gene is not matched at one end of the junction; a read error may be the cause. The rearrangement uses TRBV20-1 and TRBJ2-7; the match to TRBD1 covers 11 bases. Germline values: CDR1 DFQATT, CDR2 SNEGSKA (reference sequence). The CDR3 runs 10 residues. The CDR3 nucleotides read TGCAGTGCTACAGGGACAGGGGGTAGCTTC. It is translated as CSATGTGGSF.

V and J are TRBV28 and TRBJ1-2; a weak D match, TRBD1 (6 bases). The CDR3 covers 13 residues. CDR1 is MDHEN, CDR2 SYDVKM, per germline. The V end was cut by 1 base, the J end by 4 bases, with 7 bases between. CDR3 amino acids: CASSLYRAYGYTF. For the CDR3, the DNA is TGTGCCAGCAGTTTATACAGGGCCTATGGCTACACCTTC.

The V and J genes are TRBV9 and TRBJ2-5, with a possible D match to TRBD1 (6 bases). The CDR3 loop spans 14 amino acids. Trimming took 0 bases from V and 2 from J, leaving 8 bases between them. Germline loops: CDR1 SGDLS, CDR2 YYNGEE. The CDR3 region has the DNA TGTGCCAGCAGCGTAGGGACAGCACAAGAGACCCAGTACTTC. Translating gives CASSVGTAQETQYF.

The chain recombines TRBV2 with TRBJ1-1; D might be TRBD1 (6 bases). The CDR3 runs to 15 residues. V gave up 6 bases and J gave up 6 bases, with 20 bases separating them. The germline V gene encodes CDR1 SNHLY and CDR2 FYNNEI. The CDR3 here is CASSNRGQGRPEAFF. For the CDR3, the DNA is TGTGCCAGCAGCAATCGGGGACAAGGGCGGCCTGAAGCTTTCTTT.

This sequence joins TRBV5-1 and TRBJ1-4, with a weak D call TRBD1 (6 bases). The germline CDR1 and CDR2 sequences are SGHRS and YFSETQ. There are 17 residues in the CDR3. The V end lost 4 bases, the J end lost 5 bases, and 21 bases lay between the germline ends. The CDR3 sequence: CASSPGFRTDENEKLFF. As DNA, the CDR3 is TGCGCCAGCAGCCCGGGATTCCGGACAGATGAAAATGAAAAACTGTTTTTT.

This chain connects TRBV3-1 (or the pseudogene TRBV3-2) to TRBJ1-6, with D perhaps TRBD1 (6 bases). CDR1 and CDR2 (germline): LGHDT, YNNKEL (reference sequence). The CDR3 loop spans 13 amino acids. The germline V and J ends were trimmed by 0 bases and 14 bases, with 11 bases remaining between them. CDR3 bases: TGTGCCAGCAGCCAAGACGCAGGGGTCTCCCTCCACTTT. Residues: CASSQDAGVSLHF.

This clone was observed once. The rearrangement uses TRBV28 and TRBJ2-3; 8 nucleotides agree with TRBD1. V dropped 7 bases and J dropped 0; count of bases not matched to a gene: 15. This CDR3 is 18 amino acids long. Germline CDR1 MDHEN, CDR2 SYDVKM. The CDR3 reads CASIPPGQAGISTDTQYF. The CDR3 DNA reads as TGTGCCAGCATTCCACCGGGACAGGCAGGGATTAGCACAGATACGCAGTATTTT.

The chain recombines TRBV9 with TRBJ2-1, with 8 nucleotides matching TRBD1. The germline V gene encodes CDR1 SGDLS and CDR2 YYNGEE. This CDR3 comprises 16 residues. V gave up 3 bases and J gave up 6 bases; unmatched junction bases: 11. CDR3 DNA: TGTGCCAGCAGCGAAACGGACAGGGCGACTGGCAATGAGCAGTTCTTC. Residues: CASSETDRATGNEQFF. Using reference TRBV9 and TRBJ2-1 for the parts outside the CDR3, the full variable domain is DSGVTQTPKHLITATGQRVTLRCSPRSGDLSVYWYQQSLDQGLQFLIQYYNGEERAKGNILERFSAQQFPDLHSELNLSSLELGDSALYFCASSETDRATGNEQFFGPGTRLTVL.

The table lists this clone with a few counts. Here the CDR3 DNA reads TGTGCCAGCAGTTACGGGGACAGGCAAAACTATGGCTACACCTTC. Encoded protein: CASSYGDRQNYGYTF. V usage is TRBV28 and J usage is TRBJ1-2, with 8 bases matching TRBD1. The CDR3 consists of 15 residues. Germline V gene sequence: CDR1 MDHEN, CDR2 SYDVKM. V trimming: 4 bases; J trimming: 2 bases; junction bases outside the gene matches: 6.

This clone is large (0.1 to 1%) in the sample. The chain combines TRBV29-1 with TRBJ2-3; D remains unclear. Trimming took 8 bases from V and 6 from J, leaving 9 bases between them. From germline, CDR1 is SQVTM and CDR2 ANQGSEA. CDR3 length: 10 amino acids. The CDR3 here is CSLTWDTQYF. The CDR3 coding sequence is TGCAGCCTAACTTGGGATACGCAGTATTTT.

V is TRBV18 and J is TRBJ1-4; a possible D gene is TRBD1 (6 bases). Germline CDR1 is KGHSH and CDR2 is LQKENI. The CDR3 consists of 16 residues. Trimming shortened V by 3 bases and J by 8 bases, and 19 bases separated the two germline ends. The CDR3 is CASSPGLQGPKEKLFF. The CDR3 DNA sequence: TGTGCCAGCTCACCCGGGCTGCAGGGGCCGAAAGAAAAACTGTTTTTT.

The chain recombines TRBV9 with TRBJ2-2; D not certain. CDR3 length equals 13 residues. Germline V lookup: CDR1 SGDLS, CDR2 YYNGEE. V gave up 0 bases and J gave up 4 bases, with 4 bases separating them. The CDR3 DNA follows: TGTGCCAGCAGCGTAGTCCTCACCGGGGAGCTGTTTTTT. It yields the protein CASSVVLTGELFF.

This chain connects TRBV19 to TRBJ1-2; D is possibly TRBD1 (6 bases). The CDR3 length is 15 residues. Trimming took 3 bases from V and 4 from J, leaving 15 bases between them. The V gene's germline CDR1 is LNHDA and CDR2 SQIVND (reference sequence). Here the CDR3 reads CASSMQADRSYGYTF. CDR3 bases: TGTGCCAGTAGTATGCAGGCGGACAGATCCTATGGCTACACCTTC.

The CDR3 protein is CASKTGPVTSPLHF. Here the CDR3 DNA reads TGTGCCAGCAAGACAGGCCCGGTTACTTCACCCCTCCACTTT. This chain joins TRBV6-5 and TRBJ1-6; possibly TRBD1 for D (6 bases). Trimming cost V 7 bases and J 9 bases, with 16 bases left between them. Germline lookup yields CDR1 MNHEY and CDR2 SVGAGI. The CDR3 length is 14 residues.

The gene calls are TRBV28 and TRBJ1-5; D is unclear. The CDR3 sequence is 11 residues long. V lost 7 bases and J lost 3, with 4 bases in between. Germline V gene data show CDR1 as MDHEN and CDR2 as SYDVKM. The CDR3 here is CASNNNQPQHF. CDR3 DNA: TGTGCCAGCAACAACAATCAGCCCCAGCATTTT.

This clone appeared a few times. The genes are TRBV30 and TRBJ1-3; TRBD1 agrees at 9 bases. V dropped 0 bases and J dropped 8; count of bases not matched to a gene: 11. The CDR3 is 16 residues long. Germline assignment: CDR1 GTSNPN and CDR2 SVGIG (reference sequence). DNA of the CDR3: TGTGCCTGGAGTGTACCGGGGACAGGGAAGGGACACACCATATATTTT. It specifies CAWSVPGTGKGHTIYF.

This chain connects TRBV5-1 to TRBJ1-4; D is uncertain. V was pared by 4 bases and J by 4 bases, with 14 bases between. This CDR3 spans 15 amino acids. Germline CDR1 SGHRS, CDR2 YFSETQ. CDR3 sequence reads: CASSEWTVLNEKLFF. CDR3 coding DNA: TGCGCCAGCAGCGAGTGGACTGTACTTAATGAAAAACTGTTTTTT. Supplemented by reference TRBV5-1 and TRBJ1-4, the full variable domain reads KAGVTQTPRYLIKTRGQQVTLSCSPISGHRSVSWYQQTPGQGLQFLFEYFSETQRNKGNFPGRFSGRQFSNSRSEMNVSTLELGDSALYLCASSEWTVLNEKLFFGSGTQLSVL.

The chain couples TRBV19 to TRBJ2-3; a possible D gene is TRBD2 (6 bases). CDR3 length: 13 amino acids. Trimming left V 9 bases short and J 4 bases short, with 14 bases between. Germline CDR1 and CDR2: LNHDA and SQIVND (reference sequence). DNA of the CDR3: TGTGCCAGCTGGGGGGAAAGTGCAGATACGCAGTATTTT. It specifies CASWGESADTQYF.

This clone appeared once. V gene TRBV5-1 combines with J gene TRBJ2-3; tentatively, D is TRBD2 (5 bases). Trimming pared 0 bases from V and 4 bases from J, leaving 6 bases between. This CDR3 spans 13 amino acids. CDR1 and CDR2 from the germline V gene are SGHRS and YFSETQ. CDR3 in DNA: TGCGCCAGCAGCTTGGGGACTTCAGATACGCAGTATTTT. Translation gives CASSLGTSDTQYF.